These 14 T cell receptor beta chains were sequenced from one sample in a study of cytomegalovirus exposure and HLA in healthy donors. Vbeta (60) and Jbeta (13) primers were used in the PCR. Assay used: immunoSEQ multiplex PCR; TCRdb lists only in-frame clones, some missing. This sample has over 200,000 clones, with 77% found just once. The material sequenced was PBMCs. The receptors shown here come from a woman aged 55-69 years in good health and CMV-seropositive.

The V and J genes are TRBV28 and TRBJ1-1; D might be TRBD1 (5 bases). CDR3 length: 14 residues. Germline CDR1 and CDR2: MDHEN and SYDVKM. V gave up 3 bases and J gave up 4 bases, with 12 bases separating them. CDR3 region: CASSLAGRSTEAFF. The DNA of the CDR3 is TGTGCCAGCAGTTTGGCAGGGCGTAGCACTGAAGCTTTCTTT. Complete variable domain (other parts from reference TRBV28 and TRBJ1-1): DVKVTQSSRYLVKRTGEKVFLECVQDMDHENMFWYRQDPGLGLRLIYFSYDVKMKEKGDIPEGYSVSREKKERFSLILESASTNQTSMYLCASSLAGRSTEAFFGQGTRLTVV.

The chain employs TRBV28 and TRBJ2-5; the match to TRBD1 covers 8 bases. V lost 8 bases and J lost 2; bases outside the gene matches: 4. Germline-derived CDR1 and CDR2 are MDHEN and SYDVKM. This CDR3 comprises 13 residues. CDR3 in amino acids: CASGTGGQETQYF. The CDR3 DNA reads TGTGCCAGCGGGACAGGTGGGCAAGAGACCCAGTACTTC. The full variable domain, with the rest looked up from reference TRBV28 and TRBJ2-5, is DVKVTQSSRYLVKRTGEKVFLECVQDMDHENMFWYRQDPGLGLRLIYFSYDVKMKEKGDIPEGYSVSREKKERFSLILESASTNQTSMYLCASGTGGQETQYFGPGTRLLVL.

This chain connects TRBV28 to TRBJ1-2, with D uncertain. Per germline, CDR1 MDHEN and CDR2 SYDVKM. This CDR3 spans 13 amino acids. The germline V and J ends were trimmed by 5 bases and 8 bases, with 15 bases remaining between them. CDR3 sequence: CASSQTDFWGYTF. CDR3 DNA: TGTGCCAGCAGTCAAACGGACTTTTGGGGCTACACCTTC.

This chain links TRBV7-2 with TRBJ2-4, with 8 bases identical to TRBD2. The CDR3 totals 17 residues. V shed 1 base and J 0 bases; nucleotides not matched to a gene: 5. Germline values: CDR1 SGHTA, CDR2 FQGNSA. This CDR3 reads CASSLVGGGLAKNIQYF. CDR3 DNA: TGTGCCAGCAGCTTAGTGGGCGGGGGGTTAGCCAAAAACATTCAGTACTTC. The full variable domain, its missing parts supplied by reference TRBV7-2 and TRBJ2-4, is GAGVSQSPSNKVTEKGKDVELRCDPISGHTALYWYRQSLGQGLEFLIYFQGNSAPDKSGLPSDRFSAERTGGSVSTLTIQRTQQEDSAVYLCASSLVGGGLAKNIQYFGAGTRLSVL.

The V call is TRBV5-1, the J call TRBJ2-5; 8 bases match TRBD1. CDR1 and CDR2 (germline): SGHRS, YFSETQ. The J segment lost 1 base and the V segment lost 3 bases, leaving 5 bases of the junction unmatched. This CDR3 spans 15 amino acids. The CDR3 loop is CASSSVGQGQETQYF. In nucleotides, the CDR3 is TGCGCCAGCAGCTCCGTCGGACAGGGCCAAGAGACCCAGTACTTC.

This clone came up a few times. The gene calls are TRBV10-3 and TRBJ1-5, with unresolved D. The CDR3 totals 12 residues. The V gene's germline CDR1 is ENHRY and CDR2 SYGVKD. The ends were cut back, 4 bases at V and 7 bases at J, with 8 bases in the middle. Written as DNA, the CDR3 is TGTGCCATCAGTGTAGCCGGCCAGCCCCAGCATTTT. Protein: CAISVAGQPQHF.

The chain has TRBV19 and TRBJ2-3, with TRBD2 matching 10 bases. The CDR3 length is 15 residues. Germline V gene lookup returns CDR1 LNHDA and CDR2 SQIVND (reference sequence). Germline trimming cut 4 bases from V and 2 bases from J; bases unmatched to any gene: 3. The CDR3 sequence is CASSTTSGITDTQYF. In DNA form, the CDR3 reads TGTGCCAGTAGTACAACTAGCGGGATCACAGATACGCAGTATTTT. The full variable domain, its missing parts supplied by reference TRBV19 and TRBJ2-3, is DGGITQSPKYLFRKEGQNVTLSCEQNLNHDAMYWYRQDPGQGLRLIYYSQIVNDFQKGDIAEGYSVSREKKESFPLTVTSAQKNPTAFYLCASSTTSGITDTQYFGPGTRLTVL.

The chain recombines TRBV30 with TRBJ1-5; perhaps TRBD1 as D (5 bases). CDR1 GTSNPN and CDR2 SVGIG come from the germline V gene (reference sequence). CDR3 length: 16 residues. Trimming left V 3 bases short and J 4 bases short, with 19 bases between. CDR3: CAWSDARGGWNQPQHF. CDR3 bases: TGTGCCTGGAGCGACGCACGTGGGGGGTGGAATCAGCCCCAGCATTTT.

Worth noting for this clone: The same CDR3 can be traced to other DNA sequences in this sample. The rearrangement links TRBV11-2 to TRBJ1-2; D is unresolved. Between the trimmed V and J ends, which lost 5 bases and 4 bases, there was a span of 8 bases. The CDR3 runs to 12 residues. Germline CDR1 is SGHAT and CDR2 is FQNNGV. The CDR3 DNA reads TGTGCCAGCAGCGTAGGCAGCTATGGCTACACCTTC. It translates to CASSVGSYGYTF.

Regarding this clone: The same CDR3 arises from other DNA sequences in this sample as well. The chain couples TRBV9 to TRBJ2-7, with TRBD1 matching 7 bases. CDR3 length: 14 residues. Germline V gene data show CDR1 as SGDLS and CDR2 as YYNGEE. Trimming at V came to 4 bases and at J to 0 bases, leaving 4 bases not matched to a gene. The CDR3 loop reads CASSPRQGSYEQYF. The CDR3 region has the DNA TGTGCCAGCAGCCCCCGACAGGGCTCCTACGAGCAGTACTTC.

The chain employs TRBV19 and TRBJ2-5; D is possibly TRBD1 (6 bases). This CDR3 is built from 16 residues. The V end lost 4 bases, the J end lost 2 bases, and 17 bases lay between the germline ends. Germline V gene lookup returns CDR1 LNHDA and CDR2 SQIVND (reference sequence). CDR3 DNA: TGTGCCAGTAGTACTAAAAGAGGGGGATATCAAGAGACCCAGTACTTC. This encodes CASSTKRGGYQETQYF.

The rearrangement uses TRBV4-1 and TRBJ1-5; unclear D gene. Germline loops: CDR1 MGHRA, CDR2 YSYEKL. The V end was cut by 1 base, the J end by 0 bases, with 4 bases between. The CDR3 loop spans 14 amino acids. The CDR3 protein is CASSQAPSNQPQHF. CDR3 sequence (DNA): TGCGCCAGCAGCCAAGCTCCTAGCAATCAGCCCCAGCATTTT.

This chain uses TRBV7-8 with TRBJ2-2; TRBD1 agrees at 8 bases. J lost 6 bases, V lost 4 bases, and 10 bases had no gene match. Germline CDR1 is SGHVS and CDR2 is FQNEAQ. The CDR3 length is 16 residues. The CDR3 sequence is CASSSRQGRSAGELFF. The CDR3 nucleotides read TGTGCCAGCAGCTCGAGACAGGGGAGAAGCGCCGGGGAGCTGTTTTTT.

This rearrangement joins TRBV5-1 to TRBJ2-7; 7 positions match TRBD1. The ends lost 4 bases at V and 0 bases at J; junction bases unmatched: 7. Germline CDR1 and CDR2: SGHRS and YFSETQ. The CDR3 sequence is 15 residues long. The CDR3 DNA reads as TGCGCCAGCAGCCCAGGGACAGCCAGCTCCTACGAGCAGTACTTC. Residues: CASSPGTASSYEQYF.